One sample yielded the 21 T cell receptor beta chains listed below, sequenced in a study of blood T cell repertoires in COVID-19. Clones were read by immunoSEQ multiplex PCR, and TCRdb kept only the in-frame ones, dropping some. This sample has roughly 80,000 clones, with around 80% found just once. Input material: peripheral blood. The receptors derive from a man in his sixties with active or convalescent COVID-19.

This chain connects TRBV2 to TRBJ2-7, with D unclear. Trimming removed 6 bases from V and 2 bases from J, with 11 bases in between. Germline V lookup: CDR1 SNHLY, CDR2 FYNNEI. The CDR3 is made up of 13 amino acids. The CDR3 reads CASRYSSTYEQYF. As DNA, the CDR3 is TGTGCCAGCAGGTATTCCAGTACCTACGAGCAGTACTTC. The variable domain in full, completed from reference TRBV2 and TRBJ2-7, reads EPEVTQTPSHQVTQMGQEVILRCVPISNHLYFYWYRQILGQKVEFLVSFYNNEISEKSEIFDDQFSVERPDGSNFTLKIRSTKLEDSAMYFCASRYSSTYEQYFGPGTRLTVT.

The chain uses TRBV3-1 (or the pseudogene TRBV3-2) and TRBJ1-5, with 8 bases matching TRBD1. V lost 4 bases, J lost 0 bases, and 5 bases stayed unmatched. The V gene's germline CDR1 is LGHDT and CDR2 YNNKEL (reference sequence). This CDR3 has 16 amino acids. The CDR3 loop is CASSRTGFDSNQPQHF. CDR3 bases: TGTGCCAGCAGCCGGACAGGGTTTGATAGCAATCAGCCCCAGCATTTT.

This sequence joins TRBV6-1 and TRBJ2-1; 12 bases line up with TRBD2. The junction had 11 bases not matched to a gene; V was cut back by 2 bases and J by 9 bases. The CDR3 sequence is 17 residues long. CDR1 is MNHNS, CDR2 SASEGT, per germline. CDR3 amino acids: CASSELDLAGGPGEQFF. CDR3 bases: TGTGCCAGCAGTGAATTGGATCTAGCGGGGGGGCCGGGTGAGCAGTTCTTC.

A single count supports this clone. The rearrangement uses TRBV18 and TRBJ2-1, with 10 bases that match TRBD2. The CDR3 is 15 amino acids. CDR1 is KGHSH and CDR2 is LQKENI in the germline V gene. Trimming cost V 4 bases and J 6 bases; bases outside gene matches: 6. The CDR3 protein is CASSREAGGSNEQFF. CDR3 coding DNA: TGTGCCAGCTCACGTGAAGCGGGGGGGTCCAATGAGCAGTTCTTC.

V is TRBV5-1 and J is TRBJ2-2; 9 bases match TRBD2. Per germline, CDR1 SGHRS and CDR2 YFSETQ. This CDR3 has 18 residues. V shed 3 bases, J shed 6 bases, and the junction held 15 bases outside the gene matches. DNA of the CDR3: TGCGCCAGCAGCTACGGGACTAGCAAGGTCTTGAAGGCCGGGGAGCTGTTTTTT. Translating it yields CASSYGTSKVLKAGELFF.

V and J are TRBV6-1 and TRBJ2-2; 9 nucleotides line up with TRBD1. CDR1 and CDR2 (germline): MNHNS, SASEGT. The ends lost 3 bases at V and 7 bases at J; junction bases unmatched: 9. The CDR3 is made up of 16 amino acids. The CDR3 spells CASSDLQGANFGELFF. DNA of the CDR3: TGTGCCAGCAGTGACTTACAGGGGGCTAATTTCGGGGAGCTGTTTTTT.

This chain's CDR3 is CASSPREGGSDTGELFF. DNA for the CDR3: TGTGCCAGCAGCCCCCGGGAGGGAGGGTCAGACACCGGGGAGCTGTTTTTT. The chain links TRBV9 to TRBJ2-2, with 8 bases that match TRBD2. Germline CDR1 reads SGDLS; CDR2 reads YYNGEE. J was trimmed by 3 bases and V by 4 bases; bases with no gene match: 11. This CDR3 comprises 17 residues. The full variable domain, with the rest looked up from reference TRBV9 and TRBJ2-2, is DSGVTQTPKHLITATGQRVTLRCSPRSGDLSVYWYQQSLDQGLQFLIQYYNGEERAKGNILERFSAQQFPDLHSELNLSSLELGDSALYFCASSPREGGSDTGELFFGEGSRLTVL.

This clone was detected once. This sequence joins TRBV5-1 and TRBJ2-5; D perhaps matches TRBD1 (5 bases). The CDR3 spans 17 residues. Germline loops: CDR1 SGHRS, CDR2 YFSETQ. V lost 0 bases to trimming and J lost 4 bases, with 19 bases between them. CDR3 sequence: CASSLAPLNKGLETQYF. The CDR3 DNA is TGCGCCAGCAGCTTGGCCCCCTTGAACAAGGGGTTAGAGACCCAGTACTTC.

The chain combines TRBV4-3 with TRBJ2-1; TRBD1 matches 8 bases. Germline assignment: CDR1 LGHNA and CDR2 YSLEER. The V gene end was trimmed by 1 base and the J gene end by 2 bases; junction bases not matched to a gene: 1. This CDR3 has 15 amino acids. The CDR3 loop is CASSQGRGPYNEQFF. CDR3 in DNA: TGCGCCAGCAGCCAAGGCAGGGGGCCCTACAATGAGCAGTTCTTC.

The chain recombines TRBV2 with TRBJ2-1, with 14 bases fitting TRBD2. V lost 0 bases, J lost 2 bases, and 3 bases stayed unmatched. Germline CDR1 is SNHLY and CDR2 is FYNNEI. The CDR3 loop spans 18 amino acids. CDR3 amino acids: CASSEAGGLAGAYNEQFF. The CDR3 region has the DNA TGTGCCAGCAGTGAAGCCGGGGGACTAGCGGGGGCCTACAATGAGCAGTTCTTC.

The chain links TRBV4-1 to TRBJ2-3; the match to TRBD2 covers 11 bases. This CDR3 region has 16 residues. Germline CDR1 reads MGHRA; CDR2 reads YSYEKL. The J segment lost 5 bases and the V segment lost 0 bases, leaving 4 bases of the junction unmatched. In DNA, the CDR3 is TGCGCCAGCAGCCAAGATATAGCGGGGGGGCAAGATACGCAGTATTTT. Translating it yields CASSQDIAGGQDTQYF.

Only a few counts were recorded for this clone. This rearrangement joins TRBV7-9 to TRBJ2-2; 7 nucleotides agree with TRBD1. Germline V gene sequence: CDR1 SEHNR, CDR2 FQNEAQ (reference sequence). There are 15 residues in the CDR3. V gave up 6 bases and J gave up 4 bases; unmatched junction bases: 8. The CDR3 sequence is CASRMGQGVTGELFF. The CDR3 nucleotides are TGTGCCAGCAGAATGGGGCAGGGGGTCACCGGGGAGCTGTTTTTT.

The CDR3 loop is CASSLGQSEAGELFF. The CDR3 DNA is TGTGCCAGCAGCTTAGGACAGTCGGAAGCCGGGGAGCTGTTTTTT. The chain recombines TRBV11-1 with TRBJ2-2, with D perhaps TRBD1 (5 bases). Germline CDR1 and CDR2: SGHAT and FQDESV (reference sequence). The CDR3 contains 15 residues. V was cut by 1 base and J by 6 bases, with 12 bases left in between.

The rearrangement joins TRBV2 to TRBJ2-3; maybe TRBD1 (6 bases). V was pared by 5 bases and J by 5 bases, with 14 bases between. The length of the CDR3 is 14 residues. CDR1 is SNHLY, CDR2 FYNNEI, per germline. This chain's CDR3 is CASSPLLGGDTQYF. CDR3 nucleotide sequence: TGTGCCAGCAGTCCCCTCTTAGGGGGAGATACGCAGTATTTT. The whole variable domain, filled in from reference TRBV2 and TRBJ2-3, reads EPEVTQTPSHQVTQMGQEVILRCVPISNHLYFYWYRQILGQKVEFLVSFYNNEISEKSEIFDDQFSVERPDGSNFTLKIRSTKLEDSAMYFCASSPLLGGDTQYFGPGTRLTVL.

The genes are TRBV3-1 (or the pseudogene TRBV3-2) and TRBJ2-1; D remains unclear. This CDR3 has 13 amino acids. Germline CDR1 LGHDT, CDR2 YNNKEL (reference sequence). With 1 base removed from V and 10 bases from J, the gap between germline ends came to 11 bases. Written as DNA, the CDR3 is TGTGCCAGCAGCCAAGCGGGTCTCGGGGAGCAGTTCTTC. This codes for CASSQAGLGEQFF.

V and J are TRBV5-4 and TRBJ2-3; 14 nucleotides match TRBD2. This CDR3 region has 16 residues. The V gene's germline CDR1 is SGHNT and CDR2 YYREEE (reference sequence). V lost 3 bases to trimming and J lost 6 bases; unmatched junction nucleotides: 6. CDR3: CASSSWTSGGMDTQYF. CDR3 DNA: TGTGCCAGCAGCTCGTGGACTAGCGGGGGGATGGATACGCAGTATTTT.

The CDR3 DNA is TGTGCCAGCAGTCAGTCTCTGAACACTGAAGCTTTCTTT. It encodes CASSQSLNTEAFF. The genes are TRBV6-2 or TRBV6-3 and TRBJ1-1; no reliable D call. The CDR3 has 13 amino acids. V was shortened by 5 bases and J by 0 bases, with 7 bases between the two germline ends. Germline V gene lookup returns CDR1 MNHEY and CDR2 SVGEGT.

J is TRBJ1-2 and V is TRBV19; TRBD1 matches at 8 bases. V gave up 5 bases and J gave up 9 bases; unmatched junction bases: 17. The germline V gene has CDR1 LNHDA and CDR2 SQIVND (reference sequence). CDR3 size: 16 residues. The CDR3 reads CASSARQGPGGVSYTF. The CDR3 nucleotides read TGTGCCAGTAGTGCTCGACAGGGGCCAGGGGGTGTAAGCTACACCTTC.

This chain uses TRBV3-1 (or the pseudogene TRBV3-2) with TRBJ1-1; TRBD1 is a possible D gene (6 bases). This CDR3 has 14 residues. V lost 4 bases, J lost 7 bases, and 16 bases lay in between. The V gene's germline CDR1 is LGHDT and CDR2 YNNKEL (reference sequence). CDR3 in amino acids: CASSPFTEGVEAFF. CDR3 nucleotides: TGTGCCAGCAGCCCATTTACCGAGGGGGTTGAAGCTTTCTTT.

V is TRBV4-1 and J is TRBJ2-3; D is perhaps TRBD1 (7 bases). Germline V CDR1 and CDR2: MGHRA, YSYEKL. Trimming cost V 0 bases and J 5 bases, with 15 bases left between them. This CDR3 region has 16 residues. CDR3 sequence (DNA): TGCGCCAGCAGCCAAGATTGGGCCCAGGGGGGAGATACGCAGTATTTT. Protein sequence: CASSQDWAQGGDTQYF.

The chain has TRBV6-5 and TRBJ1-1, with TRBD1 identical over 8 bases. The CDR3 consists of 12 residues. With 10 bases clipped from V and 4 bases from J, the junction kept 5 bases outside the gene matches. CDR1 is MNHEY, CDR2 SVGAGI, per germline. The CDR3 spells CATGTGFTEAFF. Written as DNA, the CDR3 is TGTGCCACCGGGACAGGCTTCACTGAAGCTTTCTTT.